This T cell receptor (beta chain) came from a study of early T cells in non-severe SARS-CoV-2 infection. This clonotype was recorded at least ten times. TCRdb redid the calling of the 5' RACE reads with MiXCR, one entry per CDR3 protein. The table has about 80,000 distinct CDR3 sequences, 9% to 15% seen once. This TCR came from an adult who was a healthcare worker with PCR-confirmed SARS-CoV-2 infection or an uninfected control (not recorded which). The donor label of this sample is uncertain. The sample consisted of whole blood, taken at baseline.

CDR3 sequence: CASSLTIRGGHRNTEAFF. In DNA, the CDR3 is TGTGCCAGCAGCTTAACGATCCGGGGGGGCCATAGGAACACTGAAGCTTTCTTT. This sequence joins TRBV7-2 and TRBJ1-1; tentative D call: TRBD1 (6 bases). V lost 2 bases to trimming and J lost 1 base, with 20 bases between them. Per the germline V gene, CDR1 is SGHTA and CDR2 is FQGNSA. CDR3 length equals 18 residues.